This T cell receptor beta chain came from a study of cytomegalovirus exposure and HLA in healthy donors. General study points: As was reported, the classifier diagnosed cytomegalovirus status with high specificity and sensitivity.

With regard to this clone: Its antigen is not known.

TCRdb's copy holds only in-frame clones and misses some; the assay was immunoSEQ multiplex PCR. The data show approximately 300,000 clones, around 86% seen once. V was clipped by 1 base and J by 3 bases, with 10 bases between them. This CDR3 region has 14 residues. In germline, CDR1 is SGHAT, CDR2 FQNNGV. Sequencing was done on a sample of PBMCs. The V gene is TRBV11-2, the J gene TRBJ2-7; tentatively, D is TRBD1 (5 bases). The sequence was obtained from a young woman in good health and CMV-seronegative. The CDR3 region is CASSLAAGFYEQYF. CDR3 bases: TGTGCCAGCAGCTTAGCGGCAGGGTTCTACGAGCAGTACTTC.